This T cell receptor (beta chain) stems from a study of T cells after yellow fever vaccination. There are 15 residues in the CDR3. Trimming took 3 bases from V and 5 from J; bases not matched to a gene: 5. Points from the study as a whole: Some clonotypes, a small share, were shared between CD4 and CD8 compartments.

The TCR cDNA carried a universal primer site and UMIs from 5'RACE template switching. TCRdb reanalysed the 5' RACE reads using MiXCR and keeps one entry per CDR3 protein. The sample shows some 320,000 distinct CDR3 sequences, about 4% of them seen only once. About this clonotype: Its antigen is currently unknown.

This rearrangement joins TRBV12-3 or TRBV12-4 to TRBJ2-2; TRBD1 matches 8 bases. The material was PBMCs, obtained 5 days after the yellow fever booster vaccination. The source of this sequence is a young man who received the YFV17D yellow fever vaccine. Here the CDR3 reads CASSLGRGRTGELFF. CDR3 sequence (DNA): TGTGCCAGCAGTTTGGGCAGGGGGCGGACCGGGGAGCTGTTTTTT.